The sequence of this TCR beta chain was determined in a study of blood T cell repertoires in COVID-19. Study in general: Samples representing acute and convalescent COVID-19 were sourced from the United States, Italy and Spain. The analysed material was cDNA or gDNA that came from T cells, B-cell-depleted T cells, or PBMCs.

In the source study's methods: Amplified reference gene primers provided the basis for estimating nucleated cell counts. Sequencing was performed with immunoSEQ multiplex PCR; in TCRdb, only in-frame clones are kept and a portion is missing. V and J calls plus clone size are reproduced from that table; the DNA served to infer D and trimming. Among more than 20,000 clones listed, approximately 90% were seen once. This receptor was obtained from a human donor with active COVID-19. The donor label of this sample is uncertain. The sequenced material came from peripheral blood.

CDR3 in amino acids: CASSLTSQETQYF. The CDR3 DNA reads TGTGCCAGCAGCTTAACGAGCCAAGAGACCCAGTACTTC. The rearrangement joins TRBV11-2 to TRBJ2-5; no definite D call. The germline gives CDR1 SGHAT, CDR2 FQNNGV. V gave up 2 bases and J gave up 1 base, with 5 bases separating them. This CDR3 is built from 13 residues.